This entry is about one TCR beta chain. No antigen is known for it. The CDR3 has 15 residues. Germline CDR1 reads LNHDA; CDR2 reads SQIVND (reference sequence). The trim removed 4 bases at V and 0 bases at J, leaving 1 base unmatched. Assay used: immunoSEQ multiplex PCR; TCRdb lists only in-frame clones, some missing. The data contain fewer than 70,000 clones, around 88% of them singletons. This sample is part of a study of OX40 agonist ivuxolimab in advanced cancers. Background on the study: An agonistic anti-OX40 (CD134) antibody, ivuxolimab, was used to treat the patients. General study findings and limits: Fewer expanded clones were found on average in CD4+ than in CD8+ T cells. Determination of antigen specificity was not performed for the expanded peripheral T cells.

This clonotype was obtained from an adult with an advanced solid tumor such as melanoma, head and neck, liver or kidney cancer. This rearrangement joins TRBV19 to TRBJ1-3; 9 positions agree with TRBD1. The starting material was CD4+ or CD8+ T cells sorted from blood, obtained in a trial of the OX40 agonist ivuxolimab. CDR3 sequence: CASSRQGVSGNTIYF. Written as DNA, the CDR3 is TGTGCCAGTAGTAGACAGGGGGTCTCTGGAAACACCATATATTTT.